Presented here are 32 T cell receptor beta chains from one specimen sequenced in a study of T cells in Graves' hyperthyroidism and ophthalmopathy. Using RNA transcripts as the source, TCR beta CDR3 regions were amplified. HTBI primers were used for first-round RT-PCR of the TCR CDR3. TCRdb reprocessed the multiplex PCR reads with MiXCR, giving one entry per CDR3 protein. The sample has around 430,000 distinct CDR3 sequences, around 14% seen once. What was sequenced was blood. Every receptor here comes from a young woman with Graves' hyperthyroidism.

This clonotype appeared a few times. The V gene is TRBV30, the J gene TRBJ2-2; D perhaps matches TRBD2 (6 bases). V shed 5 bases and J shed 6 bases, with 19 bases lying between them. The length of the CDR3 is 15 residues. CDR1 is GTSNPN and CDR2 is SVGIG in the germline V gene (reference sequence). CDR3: CAWSLGSIDSGELFF. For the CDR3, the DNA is TGTGCCTGGTCACTCGGGAGTATAGATTCCGGGGAGCTGTTTTTT.

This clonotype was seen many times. The CDR3 region has the DNA TGTGCCAGCAGGACGACATTCGTTAACGAGCAGTACTTC. Its translation is CASRTTFVNEQYF. J is TRBJ2-7 and V is TRBV2; D unclear. Between the trimmed V and J ends, which lost 6 bases and 5 bases, there was a span of 14 bases. CDR1 is SNHLY and CDR2 is FYNNEI in the germline V gene. The CDR3 is 13 residues long.

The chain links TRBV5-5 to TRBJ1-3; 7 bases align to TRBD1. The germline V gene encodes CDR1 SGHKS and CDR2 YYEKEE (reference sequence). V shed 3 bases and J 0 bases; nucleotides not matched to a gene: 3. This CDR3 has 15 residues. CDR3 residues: CASSSGQFSGNTIYF. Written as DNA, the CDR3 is TGTGCCAGCAGCTCGGGACAGTTCTCTGGAAACACCATATATTTT.

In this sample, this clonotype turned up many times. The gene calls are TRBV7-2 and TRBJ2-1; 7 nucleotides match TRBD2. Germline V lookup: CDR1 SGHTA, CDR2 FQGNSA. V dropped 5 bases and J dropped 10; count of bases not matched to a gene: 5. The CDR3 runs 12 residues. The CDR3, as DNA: TGTGCCAGCAGCGGAAATAGCGGGGAGCAGTTCTTC. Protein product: CASSGNSGEQFF.

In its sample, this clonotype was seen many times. CDR3 in amino acids: CATSRADRRNEKLFF. The CDR3 DNA is TGTGCCACCAGCAGAGCAGACAGAAGGAATGAAAAACTGTTTTTT. This chain connects TRBV15 to TRBJ1-4; TRBD1 might be the D (5 bases). Germline V gives CDR1 LNHNV, CDR2 YYDKDF (reference sequence). The CDR3 covers 15 residues. V shed 1 base and J shed 5 bases, with 11 bases lying between them.

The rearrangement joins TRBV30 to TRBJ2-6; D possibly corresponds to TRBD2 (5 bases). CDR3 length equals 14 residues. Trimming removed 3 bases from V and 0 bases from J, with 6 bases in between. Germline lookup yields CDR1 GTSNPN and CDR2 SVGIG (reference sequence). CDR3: CAWSGDSGANVLTF. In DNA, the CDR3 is TGTGCCTGGAGCGGGGACTCTGGGGCCAACGTCCTGACTTTC.

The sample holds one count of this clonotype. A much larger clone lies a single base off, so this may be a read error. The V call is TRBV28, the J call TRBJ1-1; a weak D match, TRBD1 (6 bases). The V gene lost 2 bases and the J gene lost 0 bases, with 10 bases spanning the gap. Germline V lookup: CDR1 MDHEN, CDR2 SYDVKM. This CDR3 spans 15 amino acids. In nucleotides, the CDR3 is TGTGCCAGCAGTTTAACAGGGACTATGAACACTGAAGCTTTCTTT. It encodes CASSLTGTMNTEAFF.

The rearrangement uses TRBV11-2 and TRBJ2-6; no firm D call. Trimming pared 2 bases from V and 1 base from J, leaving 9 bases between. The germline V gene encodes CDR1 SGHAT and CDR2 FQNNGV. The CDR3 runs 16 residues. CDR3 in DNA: TGTGCCAGCAGCTTAAGGACCTGGTCTGGGGCCAACGTCCTGACTTTC. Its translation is CASSLRTWSGANVLTF.

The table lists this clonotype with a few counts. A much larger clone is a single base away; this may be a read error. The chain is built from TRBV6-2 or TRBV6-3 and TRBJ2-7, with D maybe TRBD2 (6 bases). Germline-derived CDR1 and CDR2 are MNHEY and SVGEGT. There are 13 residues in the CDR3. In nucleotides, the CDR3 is TGTGCCGGCAGTTTGCGGGACTCCTACGAGCAGTACTTC. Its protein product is CAGSLRDSYEQYF.

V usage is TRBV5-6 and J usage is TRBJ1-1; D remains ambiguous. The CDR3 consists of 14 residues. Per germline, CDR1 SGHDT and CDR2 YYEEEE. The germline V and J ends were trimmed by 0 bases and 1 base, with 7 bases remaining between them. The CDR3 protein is CASSLDYTNTEAFF. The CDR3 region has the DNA TGTGCCAGCAGCTTGGATTACACGAACACTGAAGCTTTCTTT.

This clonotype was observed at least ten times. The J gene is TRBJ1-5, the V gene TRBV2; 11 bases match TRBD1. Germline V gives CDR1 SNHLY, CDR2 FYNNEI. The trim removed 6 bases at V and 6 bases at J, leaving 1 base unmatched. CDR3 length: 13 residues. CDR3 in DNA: TGTGCCAGCAGCGGACAGGGGGCTCAGCCCCAGCATTTT. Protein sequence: CASSGQGAQPQHF.

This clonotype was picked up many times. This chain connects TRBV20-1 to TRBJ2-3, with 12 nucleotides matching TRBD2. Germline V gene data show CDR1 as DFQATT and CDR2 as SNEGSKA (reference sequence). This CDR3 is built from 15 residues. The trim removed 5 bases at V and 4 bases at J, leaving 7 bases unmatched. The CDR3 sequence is CSALWTSGKADTQYF. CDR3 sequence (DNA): TGCAGTGCTTTATGGACTAGCGGGAAGGCAGATACGCAGTATTTT.

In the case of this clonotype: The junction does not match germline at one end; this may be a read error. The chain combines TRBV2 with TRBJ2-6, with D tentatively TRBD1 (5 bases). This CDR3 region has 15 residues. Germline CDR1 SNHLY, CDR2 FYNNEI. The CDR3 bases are TGTGCCAGCAGTGCCGGCCACTCTGGGGCCAACGTCCCGACTTTC. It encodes CASSAGHSGANVPTF.

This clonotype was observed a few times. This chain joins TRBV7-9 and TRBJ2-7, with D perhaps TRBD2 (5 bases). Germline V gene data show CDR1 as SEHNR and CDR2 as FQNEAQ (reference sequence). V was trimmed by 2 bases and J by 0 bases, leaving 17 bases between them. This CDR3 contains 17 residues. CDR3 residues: CASSLLSGGRISYEQYF. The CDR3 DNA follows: TGTGCCAGCAGCTTATTATCTGGTGGGAGAATCTCCTACGAGCAGTACTTC.

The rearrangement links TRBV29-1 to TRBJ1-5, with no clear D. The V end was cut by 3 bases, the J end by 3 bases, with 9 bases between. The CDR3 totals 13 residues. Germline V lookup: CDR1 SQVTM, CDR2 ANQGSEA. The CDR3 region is CSVESEVNQPQHF. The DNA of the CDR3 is TGCAGCGTTGAGTCAGAGGTCAATCAGCCCCAGCATTTT.

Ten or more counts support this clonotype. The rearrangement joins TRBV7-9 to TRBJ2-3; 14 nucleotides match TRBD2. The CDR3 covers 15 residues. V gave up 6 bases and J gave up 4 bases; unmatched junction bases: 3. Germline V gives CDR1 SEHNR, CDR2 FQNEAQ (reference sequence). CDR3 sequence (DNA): TGTGCCAGCAGGTCGACTAGCGGGAGGGCAGATACGCAGTATTTT. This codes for CASRSTSGRADTQYF.

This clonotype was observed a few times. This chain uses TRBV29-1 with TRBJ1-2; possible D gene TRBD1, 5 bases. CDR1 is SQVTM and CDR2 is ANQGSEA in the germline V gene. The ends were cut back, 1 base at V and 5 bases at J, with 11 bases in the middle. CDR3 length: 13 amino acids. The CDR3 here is CSVEGGGSYGYTF. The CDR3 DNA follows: TGCAGCGTTGAAGGGGGCGGTAGTTATGGCTACACCTTC.

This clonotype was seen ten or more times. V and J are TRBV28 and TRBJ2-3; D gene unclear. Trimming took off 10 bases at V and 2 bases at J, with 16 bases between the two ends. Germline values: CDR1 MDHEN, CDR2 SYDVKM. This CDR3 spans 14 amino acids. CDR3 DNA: TGTGCCACCGAACCACGACACTTCACAGATACGCAGTATTTT. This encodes CATEPRHFTDTQYF.

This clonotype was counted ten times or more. The CDR3 region is CASSPPSFPGNEQFF. The CDR3 DNA follows: TGTGCCAGCTCACCACCGTCCTTCCCCGGTAATGAGCAGTTCTTC. The rearrangement joins TRBV18 to TRBJ2-1; D call uncertain. Trimming cost V 0 bases and J 7 bases, with 13 bases left between them. The CDR3 runs 15 residues. Per germline, CDR1 KGHSH and CDR2 LQKENI.

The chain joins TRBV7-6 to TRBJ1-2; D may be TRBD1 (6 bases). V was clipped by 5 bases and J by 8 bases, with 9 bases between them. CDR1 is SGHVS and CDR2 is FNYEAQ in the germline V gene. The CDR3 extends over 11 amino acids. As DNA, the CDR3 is TGTGCCAGCAGCCCCGGGACAGGCTACACCTTC. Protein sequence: CASSPGTGYTF. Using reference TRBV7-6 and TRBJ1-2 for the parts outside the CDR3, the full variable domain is GAGVSQSPRYKVTKRGQDVALRCDPISGHVSLYWYRQALGQGPEFLTYFNYEAQQDKSGLPNDRFSAERPEGSISTLTIQRTEQRDSAMYRCASSPGTGYTFGSGTRLTVV.

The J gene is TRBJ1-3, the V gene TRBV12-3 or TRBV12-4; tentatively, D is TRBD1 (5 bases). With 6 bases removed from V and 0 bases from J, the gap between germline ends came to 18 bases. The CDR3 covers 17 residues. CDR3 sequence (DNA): TGTGCCAGCAGGCGATTTTCCGGGACGGCCTCTGGAAACACCATATATTTT. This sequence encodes CASRRFSGTASGNTIYF.

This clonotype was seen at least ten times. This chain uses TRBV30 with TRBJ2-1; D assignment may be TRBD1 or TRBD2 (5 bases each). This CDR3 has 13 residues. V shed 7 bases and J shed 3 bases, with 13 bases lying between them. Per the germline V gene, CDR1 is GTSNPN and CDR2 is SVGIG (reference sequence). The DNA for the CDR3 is TGTGCCTCCTCAAGGGACGGCTACAATGAGCAGTTCTTC. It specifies CASSRDGYNEQFF.

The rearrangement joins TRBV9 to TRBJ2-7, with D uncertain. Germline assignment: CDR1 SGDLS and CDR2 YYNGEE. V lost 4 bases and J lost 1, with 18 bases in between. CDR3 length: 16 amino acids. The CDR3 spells CASSPYTRFGSYEQYF. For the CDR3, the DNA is TGTGCCAGCAGCCCCTACACACGGTTCGGGTCCTACGAGCAGTACTTC. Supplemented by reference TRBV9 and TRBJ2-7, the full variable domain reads DSGVTQTPKHLITATGQRVTLRCSPRSGDLSVYWYQQSLDQGLQFLIQYYNGEERAKGNILERFSAQQFPDLHSELNLSSLELGDSALYFCASSPYTRFGSYEQYFGPGTRLTVT.

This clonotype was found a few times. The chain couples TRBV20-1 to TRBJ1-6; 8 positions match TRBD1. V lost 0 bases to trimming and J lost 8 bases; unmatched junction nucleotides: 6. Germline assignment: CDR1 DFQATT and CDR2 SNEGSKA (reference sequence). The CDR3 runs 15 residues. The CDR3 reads CSARDLGQDHSPLHF. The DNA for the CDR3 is TGCAGTGCTAGAGATTTGGGACAGGATCATTCACCCCTCCACTTT.

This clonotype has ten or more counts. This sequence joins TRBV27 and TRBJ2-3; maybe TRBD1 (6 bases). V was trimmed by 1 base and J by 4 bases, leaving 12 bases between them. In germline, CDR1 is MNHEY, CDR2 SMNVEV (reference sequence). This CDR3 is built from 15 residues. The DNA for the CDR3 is TGTGCCAGCAGTTTATTCCCAGGGGTTGCAGATACGCAGTATTTT. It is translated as CASSLFPGVADTQYF.

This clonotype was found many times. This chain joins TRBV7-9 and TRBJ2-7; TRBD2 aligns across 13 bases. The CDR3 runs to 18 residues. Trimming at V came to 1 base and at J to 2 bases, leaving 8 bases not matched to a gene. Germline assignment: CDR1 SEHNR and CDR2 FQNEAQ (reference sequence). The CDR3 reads CASSLETGLAGVTYEQYF. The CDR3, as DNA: TGTGCCAGCAGCTTAGAGACCGGACTAGCGGGAGTCACCTACGAGCAGTACTTC.

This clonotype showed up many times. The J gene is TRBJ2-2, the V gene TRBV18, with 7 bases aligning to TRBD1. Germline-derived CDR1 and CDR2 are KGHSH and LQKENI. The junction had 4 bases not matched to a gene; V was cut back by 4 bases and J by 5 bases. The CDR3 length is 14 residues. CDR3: CASSRQGSTGELFF. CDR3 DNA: TGTGCCAGCTCACGACAGGGATCAACCGGGGAGCTGTTTTTT.

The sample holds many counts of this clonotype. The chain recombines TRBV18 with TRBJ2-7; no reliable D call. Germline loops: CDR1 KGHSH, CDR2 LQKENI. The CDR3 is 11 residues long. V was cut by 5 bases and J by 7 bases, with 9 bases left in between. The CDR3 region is CASSGPEEQYF. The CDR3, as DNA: TGTGCCAGCTCAGGACCAGAAGAGCAGTACTTC. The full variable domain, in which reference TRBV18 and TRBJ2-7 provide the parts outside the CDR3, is NAGVMQNPRHLVRRRGQEARLRCSPMKGHSHVYWYRQLPEEGLKFMVYLQKENIIDESGMPKERFSAEFPKEGPSILRIQQVVRGDSAAYFCASSGPEEQYFGPGTRLTVT.

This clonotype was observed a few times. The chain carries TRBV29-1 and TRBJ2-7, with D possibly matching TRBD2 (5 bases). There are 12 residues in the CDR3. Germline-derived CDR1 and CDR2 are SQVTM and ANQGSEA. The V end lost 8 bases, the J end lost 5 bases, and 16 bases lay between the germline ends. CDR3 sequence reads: CSFGSGSHEQYF. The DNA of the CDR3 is TGCAGCTTCGGATCGGGGAGCCACGAGCAGTACTTC.

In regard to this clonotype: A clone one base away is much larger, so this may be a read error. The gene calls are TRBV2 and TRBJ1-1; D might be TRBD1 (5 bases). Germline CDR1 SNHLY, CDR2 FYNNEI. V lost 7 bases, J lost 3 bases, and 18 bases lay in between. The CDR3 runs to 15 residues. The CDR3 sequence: CASTTGLMMDTEAFF. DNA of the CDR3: TGTGCCAGCACTACGGGACTGATGATGGACACTGAAGCTTTCTTT.

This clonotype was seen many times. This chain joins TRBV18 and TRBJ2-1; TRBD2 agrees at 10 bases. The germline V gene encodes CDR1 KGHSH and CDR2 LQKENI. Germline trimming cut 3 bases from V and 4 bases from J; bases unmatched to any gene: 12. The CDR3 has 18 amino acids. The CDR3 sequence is CASSPRLAGEWGYNEQFF. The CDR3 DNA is TGTGCCAGCTCACCCCGGCTAGCGGGAGAGTGGGGGTACAATGAGCAGTTCTTC. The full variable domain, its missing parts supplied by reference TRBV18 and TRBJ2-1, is NAGVMQNPRHLVRRRGQEARLRCSPMKGHSHVYWYRQLPEEGLKFMVYLQKENIIDESGMPKERFSAEFPKEGPSILRIQQVVRGDSAAYFCASSPRLAGEWGYNEQFFGPGTRLTVL.

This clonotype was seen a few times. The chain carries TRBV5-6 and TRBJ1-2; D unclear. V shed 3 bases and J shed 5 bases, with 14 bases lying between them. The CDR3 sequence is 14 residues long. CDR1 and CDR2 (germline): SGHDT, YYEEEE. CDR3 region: CASSSGSGGYGYTF. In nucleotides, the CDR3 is TGTGCCAGCAGCTCAGGATCAGGAGGGTATGGCTACACCTTC.